Below, 31 T cell receptor beta chains from the same sample are listed, as sequenced in a study of CD8 T cells in Susac syndrome. Roughly 0.45 to 1 ug RNA was reverse transcribed with random hexamers. TCRdb fed the immunoSEQ multiplex PCR reads into MiXCR, producing one record per CDR3 protein. The table records approximately 280,000 distinct CDR3 sequences, roughly 81% of them present only once. Sequenced input: CD8+ T cells from PBMCs. The receptors originated from a human donor with multiple sclerosis.

This clonotype occurred once. This chain joins TRBV6-5 and TRBJ2-3; 7 nucleotides align to TRBD1. The CDR3 length is 16 residues. With V trimmed by 2 bases and J by 2 bases, 7 bases remained unmatched. CDR1 is MNHEY, CDR2 SVGAGI, per germline. CDR3 sequence: CASSYAKTGDTDTQYF. CDR3 DNA: TGTGCCAGCAGTTACGCGAAAACAGGGGACACAGATACGCAGTATTTT.

This sequence joins TRBV6-5 and TRBJ2-3; D is unresolved. The germline gives CDR1 MNHEY, CDR2 SVGAGI. V was clipped by 2 bases and J by 5 bases, with 8 bases between them. The CDR3 loop spans 13 amino acids. CDR3 DNA sequence: TGTGCCAGCAGTTACGGGGTTAGAGATACGCAGTATTTT. As protein: CASSYGVRDTQYF.

The CDR3 region has the DNA TGTGCCAGCAGGACTAGCGGGAGTAGAACAGATACGCAGTATTTT. Amino acid sequence: CASRTSGSRTDTQYF. This chain links TRBV2 with TRBJ2-3, with TRBD2 matching over 12 bases. Germline V gene lookup returns CDR1 SNHLY and CDR2 FYNNEI. The CDR3 is made up of 15 amino acids. With V trimmed by 6 bases and J by 3 bases, 4 bases remained unmatched.

The V call is TRBV30, the J call TRBJ1-5, with D hard to call. The CDR3 consists of 12 residues. Trimming cost V 5 bases and J 6 bases, with 11 bases left between them. The germline V gene encodes CDR1 GTSNPN and CDR2 SVGIG (reference sequence). CDR3 DNA sequence: TGTGCCTGGGGGAGAAGCGGTCAGCCCCAGCATTTT. This gives the protein CAWGRSGQPQHF.

This chain joins TRBV27 and TRBJ1-2; tentative D call: TRBD1 (5 bases). Germline V gene data show CDR1 as MNHEY and CDR2 as SMNVEV (reference sequence). V was clipped by 6 bases and J by 0 bases, with 11 bases between them. This CDR3 is built from 14 residues. The CDR3 nucleotides are TGTGCCAGCAGATCGGGACCGCCTAACTATGGCTACACCTTC. Residues: CASRSGPPNYGYTF.

Regarding this clonotype: No conserved phenylalanine or tryptophan ends this CDR3, so it is likely a read error. The chain couples TRBV27 to TRBJ2-1, with TRBD2 matching over 8 bases. The ends lost 5 bases at V and 6 bases at J; junction bases unmatched: 6. Germline V lookup: CDR1 MNHEY, CDR2 SMNVEV (reference sequence). This CDR3 has 14 amino acids. CDR3 sequence: CASSTAGVLNEQFL. CDR3 nucleotide sequence: TGTGCCAGCAGTACAGCGGGAGTTCTCAATGAGCAGTTCCTC.

The chain uses TRBV12-3 or TRBV12-4 and TRBJ2-3, with TRBD2 identical over 9 bases. With V trimmed by 7 bases and J by 4 bases, 6 bases remained unmatched. CDR3 length equals 14 residues. This CDR3 is CASTVAGDPDTQYF. CDR3 nucleotides: TGTGCCAGCACCGTAGCGGGAGACCCAGATACGCAGTATTTT.

The V call is TRBV29-1, the J call TRBJ2-1, with TRBD2 matching over 9 bases. This CDR3 spans 17 amino acids. Germline CDR1 and CDR2: SQVTM and ANQGSEA. The V and J ends lost 6 bases and 0 bases, in that order; junction bases with no gene match: 12. For the CDR3, the DNA is TGCAGCGTGGGACCTATGGCGGGAGGGAGCTCCTACAATGAGCAGTTCTTC. Its protein product is CSVGPMAGGSSYNEQFF.

This clonotype was detected once. This rearrangement joins TRBV5-8 to TRBJ1-4; D gene uncertain. The length of the CDR3 is 15 residues. Germline V gives CDR1 SGHTS, CDR2 YDEGEE. V lost 4 bases to trimming and J lost 0 bases, with 10 bases between them. The CDR3 loop reads CASSRGLATNEKLFF. The DNA for the CDR3 is TGTGCCAGCAGCCGCGGACTTGCAACTAATGAAAAACTGTTTTTT. The full variable domain, completed using reference TRBV5-8 and TRBJ1-4, is EAGVTQSPTHLIKTRGQQATLRCSPISGHTSVYWYQQALGLGLQFLLWYDEGEERNRGNFPPRFSGRQFPNYSSELNVNALELEDSALYLCASSRGLATNEKLFFGSGTQLSVL.

The chain combines TRBV3-1 with TRBJ2-5, with 9 bases identical to TRBD1. There are 13 residues in the CDR3. V shed 7 bases, J shed 3 bases, and the junction held 3 bases outside the gene matches. In germline, CDR1 is LGHDT, CDR2 YNNKEL (reference sequence). The CDR3 loop is CASKWTGEETQYF. The CDR3 coding sequence is TGTGCCAGCAAGTGGACAGGGGAAGAGACCCAGTACTTC.

The V call is TRBV10-3, the J call TRBJ1-2; D might be TRBD1 (5 bases). The ends were cut back, 4 bases at V and 6 bases at J, with 12 bases in the middle. There are 13 residues in the CDR3. Germline CDR1 ENHRY, CDR2 SYGVKD. CDR3 sequence (DNA): TGTGCCATCAGTGTAGAGACAGAAGATGGCTACACCTTC. This gives the protein CAISVETEDGYTF.

This clonotype was seen a few times. V and J are TRBV11-2 and TRBJ2-2, with no clear D. Germline CDR1 reads SGHAT; CDR2 reads FQNNGV. The V and J ends lost 5 bases and 6 bases respectively, with 7 bases between them. There are 12 residues in the CDR3. The CDR3 region has the DNA TGTGCCAGCAGCCCCCCGTCCGGGGAGCTGTTTTTT. Translated, it gives CASSPPSGELFF. Using reference TRBV11-2 and TRBJ2-2 for the parts outside the CDR3, the full variable domain is EAGVAQSPRYKIIEKRQSVAFWCNPISGHATLYWYQQILGQGPKLLIQFQNNGVVDDSQLPKDRFSAERLKGVDSTLKIQPAKLEDSAVYLCASSPPSGELFFGEGSRLTVL.

The V call is TRBV9, the J call TRBJ2-1; a possible D gene is TRBD1 (5 bases). The CDR3 is 15 residues long. Germline CDR1 is SGDLS and CDR2 is YYNGEE. V was pared by 3 bases and J by 6 bases, with 16 bases between. Here the CDR3 reads CASSAQGFTANEQFF. In DNA, the CDR3 is TGTGCCAGCAGCGCCCAGGGTTTTACTGCCAATGAGCAGTTCTTC. The entire variable domain, with the rest obtained from reference TRBV9 and TRBJ2-1, is as follows: DSGVTQTPKHLITATGQRVTLRCSPRSGDLSVYWYQQSLDQGLQFLIQYYNGEERAKGNILERFSAQQFPDLHSELNLSSLELGDSALYFCASSAQGFTANEQFFGPGTRLTVL.

This sequence joins TRBV5-6 and TRBJ2-1; TRBD1 matches 7 bases. The germline V gene encodes CDR1 SGHDT and CDR2 YYEEEE. CDR3 length equals 13 residues. The V and J ends lost 3 bases and 6 bases, in that order; junction bases with no gene match: 3. This CDR3 is CASSWGTVNEQFF. The CDR3 bases are TGTGCCAGCAGCTGGGGGACAGTCAATGAGCAGTTCTTC.

This chain links TRBV27 with TRBJ2-7; D gene uncertain. The germline V and J ends were trimmed by 0 bases and 2 bases, with 8 bases remaining between them. The CDR3 runs 14 residues. Germline values: CDR1 MNHEY, CDR2 SMNVEV (reference sequence). The CDR3 reads CASSLSAPTYEQYF. In nucleotides, the CDR3 is TGTGCCAGCAGTTTATCCGCCCCGACCTACGAGCAGTACTTC.

The chain recombines TRBV12-5 with TRBJ2-5; possibly TRBD2 for D (6 bases). The CDR3 length is 14 residues. The germline V gene encodes CDR1 LGHNT and CDR2 FRNRAP. V gave up 5 bases and J gave up 1 base, with 11 bases separating them. The CDR3 sequence is CASGPGLAQETQYF. CDR3 in DNA: TGTGCTAGTGGTCCGGGACTCGCCCAAGAGACCCAGTACTTC.

V and J are TRBV3-1 and TRBJ1-3; no clear D. From germline, CDR1 is LGHDT and CDR2 YNNKEL (reference sequence). The CDR3 has 15 residues. V lost 4 bases, J lost 3 bases, and 13 bases lay in between. The CDR3 spells CASSPPRRHGNTIYF. The CDR3 DNA follows: TGTGCCAGCAGCCCCCCCAGACGACATGGAAACACCATATATTTT.

The chain links TRBV2 to TRBJ2-7; 8 nucleotides line up with TRBD2. With 4 bases clipped from V and 2 bases from J, the junction kept 4 bases outside the gene matches. Germline lookup yields CDR1 SNHLY and CDR2 FYNNEI. The CDR3 spans 14 residues. The CDR3 bases are TGTGCCAGCAGTGCGACTAGCGCCACCTACGAGCAGTACTTC. Amino acid sequence: CASSATSATYEQYF. Together with reference TRBV2 and TRBJ2-7, the CDR3 gives the full variable domain: EPEVTQTPSHQVTQMGQEVILRCVPISNHLYFYWYRQILGQKVEFLVSFYNNEISEKSEIFDDQFSVERPDGSNFTLKIRSTKLEDSAMYFCASSATSATYEQYFGPGTRLTVT.

CDR3 bases: TGTGCCAGCAGCCTCCTCCCAGCAGTGGACTCCTACAATGAGCAGTTCTTC. Translating it yields CASSLLPAVDSYNEQFF. V gene TRBV7-6 combines with J gene TRBJ2-1; no definite D call. The CDR3 contains 17 residues. CDR1 is SGHVS, CDR2 FNYEAQ, per germline. V lost 5 bases and J 0 bases, leaving 17 bases between the germline ends.

J is TRBJ2-1 and V is TRBV11-2, with no clear D. V was clipped by 5 bases and J by 4 bases, with 24 bases between them. Germline loops: CDR1 SGHAT, CDR2 FQNNGV. The CDR3 sequence is 18 residues long. This chain's CDR3 is CASSPFRLLHWKYNEQFF. The CDR3 DNA sequence: TGTGCCAGCAGCCCATTTCGGCTACTCCACTGGAAGTACAATGAGCAGTTCTTC.

J is TRBJ2-1 and V is TRBV12-5, with a tentative D call TRBD2 (6 bases). Germline values: CDR1 LGHNT, CDR2 FRNRAP. Trimming shortened V by 2 bases and J by 8 bases, and 16 bases separated the two germline ends. The CDR3 consists of 15 residues. CDR3 in DNA: TGTGCTAGTGGTTTGACACGGGAGCCAAGGGATGAGCAGTTCTTC. Amino acid sequence: CASGLTREPRDEQFF.

This clonotype was picked up a small number of times. This chain connects TRBV27 to TRBJ2-7; tentatively, D is TRBD1 (6 bases). The length of the CDR3 is 15 residues. Germline loops: CDR1 MNHEY, CDR2 SMNVEV (reference sequence). The V end lost 0 bases, the J end lost 3 bases, and 12 bases lay between the germline ends. CDR3: CASSLSANRDYEQYF. The CDR3 DNA reads as TGTGCCAGCAGTTTATCGGCCAACAGGGACTACGAGCAGTACTTC.

The chain joins TRBV12-3 or TRBV12-4 to TRBJ2-2; 7 bases map to TRBD1. CDR3 length equals 14 residues. V was clipped by 4 bases and J by 6 bases; unmatched bases: 5. The CDR3: CASSYPGTAGELFF. The CDR3 DNA is TGTGCCAGCAGTTACCCCGGGACAGCCGGGGAGCTGTTTTTT.

J is TRBJ2-7 and V is TRBV6-2 or TRBV6-3; the D gene is possibly TRBD2 (5 bases). Germline V gene data show CDR1 as MNHEY and CDR2 as SVGEGT. This CDR3 has 13 residues. The V gene lost 9 bases and the J gene lost 8 bases, with 20 bases spanning the gap. This chain's CDR3 is CASHSRETMKQYF. As DNA, the CDR3 is TGTGCCAGTCATTCGAGGGAGACTATGAAGCAGTACTTC.

This chain joins TRBV6-1 and TRBJ1-1, with D possibly matching TRBD1 (6 bases). Germline values: CDR1 MNHNS, CDR2 SASEGT. V dropped 8 bases and J dropped 1 base, with 8 bases sitting between them. The CDR3 sequence is 12 residues long. For the CDR3, the DNA is TGTGCCAGCCTCAGGGGGAACACTGAAGCTTTCTTT. Its protein is CASLRGNTEAFF.

This chain joins TRBV7-6 and TRBJ1-1; no definite D call. Trimming took off 1 base at V and 4 bases at J, with 13 bases between the two ends. CDR3 length: 15 residues. Germline CDR1 reads SGHVS; CDR2 reads FNYEAQ. In DNA, the CDR3 is TGTGCCAGCAGCTTAGGGACGACAAGAGGCACTGAAGCTTTCTTT. Translated: CASSLGTTRGTEAFF.

The V and J genes are TRBV7-9 and TRBJ1-2, with D hard to call. CDR1 SEHNR and CDR2 FQNEAQ come from the germline V gene (reference sequence). The V end was cut by 3 bases, the J end by 0 bases, with 11 bases between. CDR3 length: 15 amino acids. The CDR3 reads CASSLPGTTNYGYTF. In DNA, the CDR3 is TGTGCCAGCAGCTTGCCGGGCACTACTAACTATGGCTACACCTTC.

The V and J genes are TRBV28 and TRBJ1-1, with unresolved D. Trimming left V 7 bases short and J 0 bases short, with 12 bases between. The CDR3 covers 14 residues. Germline V gene data show CDR1 as MDHEN and CDR2 as SYDVKM. The CDR3 DNA follows: TGTGCCAGCAAATCCGCACGGATGAACACTGAAGCTTTCTTT. Protein: CASKSARMNTEAFF.

V gene TRBV4-1 combines with J gene TRBJ2-1; D is unclear. Germline V gives CDR1 MGHRA, CDR2 YSYEKL. The CDR3 sequence is 15 residues long. V was cut by 0 bases and J by 9 bases, with 15 bases left in between. Written as DNA, the CDR3 is TGCGCCAGCAGCCAAGATTGGGATTACTTCGCTGAGCAGTTCTTC. Translating gives CASSQDWDYFAEQFF.

The V gene is TRBV4-1, the J gene TRBJ1-5, with 7 bases matching TRBD1. Germline CDR1 MGHRA, CDR2 YSYEKL. CDR3 length: 16 residues. V shed 3 bases, J shed 3 bases, and the junction held 8 bases outside the gene matches. CDR3 residues: CASSQNPGTANQPQHF. CDR3 sequence (DNA): TGCGCCAGCAGCCAGAACCCCGGGACAGCCAATCAGCCCCAGCATTTT.

This clonotype was observed a handful of times. V gene TRBV6-2 or TRBV6-3 combines with J gene TRBJ1-2, with D tentatively TRBD1 (5 bases). Deletions cut 1 base from V and 8 bases from J, with 11 bases between. CDR1 is MNHEY and CDR2 is SVGEGT in the germline V gene. The CDR3 consists of 13 residues. CDR3 in DNA: TGTGCCAGCAGTTACTTTTTAGGGGACGGCTACACCTTC. Encoded protein: CASSYFLGDGYTF.